The next 29 T cell receptor beta chains were all read from a single sample in a study of vaccination and CD4 T cells after COVID-19. Stated treatment: roughly nine-day PBMC culture with coronavirus spike peptide pools or control peptides (ViraFEST assay). These TCRs' antigens remain unknown. Sequenced with the Oncomine TCR Beta short-read assay was DNA taken from cultured CD4+ T cells. TCRdb independently ran MiXCR on the PCR reads; one entry per CDR3 protein. The sample holds 17,000 or so distinct CDR3 sequences, roughly 31% seen once. Sequencing was carried out using cultured CD4+ T cells from blood. All receptors derive from a human donor with COVID-19.

The V gene is TRBV4-3, the J gene TRBJ1-1; D unresolved. The CDR3 loop spans 17 amino acids. Germline CDR1 reads LGHNA; CDR2 reads YSLEER. V lost 0 bases and J 1 base, leaving 15 bases between the germline ends. The DNA of the CDR3 is TGCGCCAGCAGCCAAGAACTTTTCGGCAGGTCGAACACTGAAGCTTTCTTT. Its protein product is CASSQELFGRSNTEAFF.

This clonotype was recorded once. The chain has TRBV6-2 or TRBV6-3 and TRBJ1-1; TRBD1 might be the D (6 bases). The CDR3 extends over 14 amino acids. Germline CDR1 and CDR2: MNHEY and SVGEGT. Trimming shortened V by 7 bases and J by 5 bases, and 17 bases separated the two germline ends. The CDR3 loop is CASKDGGAGTEAFF. CDR3 in DNA: TGTGCCAGCAAAGACGGGGGGGCGGGTACTGAAGCTTTCTTT.

With respect to this clonotype: At one of its ends the junction is not consistent with the germline gene, which may arise from a read error. V is TRBV28 and J is TRBJ1-2; 7 nucleotides align to TRBD1. Looked up from germline, CDR1 is MDHEN and CDR2 is SYDVKM. The length of the CDR3 is 14 residues. This chain's CDR3 is CAGSLTGQSYGYTF. CDR3 bases: TGTGCCGGCAGTTTGACGGGACAGTCCTATGGCTACACCTTC.

This clonotype was counted between two and nine times. The chain couples TRBV6-5 to TRBJ1-1; D may be TRBD1 (5 bases). V gave up 2 bases and J gave up 3 bases, with 13 bases separating them. The CDR3 spans 15 residues. Germline loops: CDR1 MNHEY, CDR2 SVGAGI. In DNA, the CDR3 is TGTGCCAGCAGTTACACCCGCCTGGGGGACACTGAAGCTTTCTTT. Amino acids: CASSYTRLGDTEAFF.

This clonotype occurred a few times. The rearrangement uses TRBV6-4 and TRBJ2-1; D possibly corresponds to TRBD2 (5 bases). Germline CDR1 is MRHNA and CDR2 is SNTAGT. There are 12 residues in the CDR3. V dropped 8 bases and J dropped 7 bases, with 12 bases sitting between them. CDR3 nucleotides: TGTGCCAGCGGCCTAGCTGGGAATGAGCAGTTCTTC. As protein: CASGLAGNEQFF.

This chain joins TRBV5-8 and TRBJ1-1, with 7 positions matching TRBD1. The CDR3 covers 16 residues. Germline V gives CDR1 SGHTS, CDR2 YDEGEE. Losses at the gene ends were 0 bases for V and 0 bases for J; bases not matched to a gene: 5. The chain's CDR3 is CASSLGQGIMNTEAFF. As DNA, the CDR3 is TGTGCCAGCAGCTTGGGACAGGGCATCATGAACACTGAAGCTTTCTTT.

V and J are TRBV6-5 and TRBJ1-3; D unclear. This CDR3 spans 16 amino acids. V was trimmed by 0 bases and J by 0 bases, leaving 9 bases between them. Per germline, CDR1 MNHEY and CDR2 SVGAGI. CDR3 loop: CASSYSRQSSGNTIYF. The CDR3 DNA reads TGTGCCAGCAGTTACTCGCGGCAGAGCTCTGGAAACACCATATATTTT.

This clonotype appeared a few times. The chain uses TRBV27 and TRBJ2-5, with TRBD1 as a possible D gene (5 bases). This CDR3 has 16 residues. V gave up 2 bases and J gave up 5 bases, with 18 bases separating them. The germline V gene encodes CDR1 MNHEY and CDR2 SMNVEV (reference sequence). The CDR3 sequence: CASSLGWKGWWETQYF. As DNA, the CDR3 is TGTGCCAGCAGTTTAGGTTGGAAGGGGTGGTGGGAGACCCAGTACTTC.

The chain is built from TRBV5-6 and TRBJ2-5; the D gene is possibly TRBD2 (5 bases). V shed 0 bases and J shed 5 bases, with 14 bases lying between them. Looked up from germline, CDR1 is SGHDT and CDR2 is YYEEEE. The CDR3 is made up of 15 amino acids. The DNA of the CDR3 is TGTGCCAGCAGCTTGGGAGCGGTCGGCGGGGAGACCCAGTACTTC. It encodes CASSLGAVGGETQYF.

This chain uses TRBV18 with TRBJ2-5, with 14 bases matching TRBD2. Trimming at V came to 6 bases and at J to 5 bases, leaving 11 bases not matched to a gene. Germline values: CDR1 KGHSH, CDR2 LQKENI. This CDR3 has 17 amino acids. The CDR3 here is CASSIGLAGGNGETQYF. The CDR3 DNA reads as TGTGCCAGCTCGATTGGACTAGCGGGGGGCAACGGGGAGACCCAGTACTTC.

This clonotype was found a few times. The chain recombines TRBV6-1 with TRBJ1-1; unclear D gene. This CDR3 region has 13 residues. V shed 3 bases and J shed 1 base, with 6 bases lying between them. Germline assignment: CDR1 MNHNS and CDR2 SASEGT. For the CDR3, the DNA is TGTGCCAGCAGTGACGTCCCGAACACTGAAGCTTTCTTT. This translates into CASSDVPNTEAFF.

V gene TRBV2 combines with J gene TRBJ2-6; possible D gene TRBD2, 6 bases. The CDR3 has 17 amino acids. Trimming cost V 5 bases and J 0 bases, with 14 bases left between them. In germline, CDR1 is SNHLY, CDR2 FYNNEI. The CDR3 nucleotides are TGTGCCAGCAGTCAAATACCGGACTACTCTGGGGCCAACGTCCTGACTTTC. It encodes CASSQIPDYSGANVLTF.

The chain links TRBV6-5 to TRBJ1-5; D remains unclear. This CDR3 has 14 residues. Germline CDR1 MNHEY, CDR2 SVGAGI. Trimming stripped 0 bases from V and 5 bases from J, with 8 bases between. CDR3 in DNA: TGTGCCAGCAGTTACTCGAGATGGGATCAGCCCCAGCATTTT. As protein: CASSYSRWDQPQHF.

This sequence joins TRBV7-9 and TRBJ2-5, with TRBD1 identical over 7 bases. CDR3 length: 14 amino acids. CDR1 and CDR2 (germline): SEHNR, FQNEAQ (reference sequence). The junction had 4 bases not matched to a gene; V was cut back by 5 bases and J by 1 base. Here the CDR3 reads CASSNRGLQETQYF. For the CDR3, the DNA is TGTGCCAGCAGCAACAGGGGCCTCCAAGAGACCCAGTACTTC.

This clonotype came up a few times. The V gene is TRBV6-1, the J gene TRBJ1-1, with TRBD1 as a possible D gene (5 bases). Germline V gene sequence: CDR1 MNHNS, CDR2 SASEGT. The CDR3 totals 15 residues. Trimming stripped 5 bases from V and 0 bases from J, with 13 bases between. Here the CDR3 reads CASSIRQTMNTEAFF. CDR3 DNA: TGTGCCAGCAGTATTCGACAGACTATGAACACTGAAGCTTTCTTT.

This clonotype rates as medium-sized (0.01 to 0.1%). This sequence joins TRBV15 and TRBJ1-5; D perhaps matches TRBD1 (5 bases). Trimming shortened V by 3 bases and J by 3 bases, and 12 bases separated the two germline ends. CDR3 length: 15 residues. Germline V gives CDR1 LNHNV, CDR2 YYDKDF (reference sequence). This chain's CDR3 is CATSRSDSDNQPQHF. CDR3 nucleotides: TGTGCCACCAGCAGGAGCGACAGCGACAATCAGCCCCAGCATTTT.

This chain uses TRBV4-3 with TRBJ2-1; the match to TRBD1 covers 7 bases. CDR3 length: 16 residues. The V segment lost 4 bases and the J segment 4 bases; nucleotides outside the gene matches: 10. CDR1 LGHNA and CDR2 YSLEER come from the germline V gene. CDR3 in DNA: TGCGCCAGCAGCCGCACGACAGGGATGGTATACAATGAGCAGTTCTTC. It translates to CASSRTTGMVYNEQFF.

The rearrangement uses TRBV28 and TRBJ2-7; D possibly matches TRBD1 or TRBD2 (5 bases each). The CDR3 sequence is 14 residues long. Germline V CDR1 and CDR2: MDHEN, SYDVKM. Trimming pared 7 bases from V and 6 bases from J, leaving 19 bases between. The CDR3 loop is CASTSIVGTGEQYF. DNA of the CDR3: TGTGCCAGCACCTCTATCGTAGGGACGGGCGAGCAGTACTTC.

This clonotype has only a few counts. This chain uses TRBV25-1 with TRBJ1-2, with D possibly TRBD1 on 6 matching bases. V lost 5 bases and J 1 base, leaving 11 bases between the germline ends. Germline V gives CDR1 MGHDK, CDR2 SYGVNS. This CDR3 is 14 amino acids long. In DNA form, the CDR3 reads TGTGCCAGCAGTAGGGCAGGGGATAACTATGGCTACACCTTC. This gives the protein CASSRAGDNYGYTF.

This clonotype showed up just a few times. V gene TRBV30 combines with J gene TRBJ1-5; 11 bases align to TRBD1. Germline loops: CDR1 GTSNPN, CDR2 SVGIG (reference sequence). The CDR3 spans 14 residues. The V segment lost 2 bases and the J segment 6 bases; nucleotides outside the gene matches: 3. CDR3 region: CAWSPGQGGQPQHF. Here the CDR3 DNA reads TGTGCCTGGAGTCCGGGACAGGGGGGTCAGCCCCAGCATTTT.

By sample fraction, this clonotype is medium-sized. V is TRBV20-1 and J is TRBJ2-3; a weak D match, TRBD1 (6 bases). The CDR3 spans 14 residues. The V and J ends lost 5 bases and 5 bases respectively, with 17 bases between them. Looked up from germline, CDR1 is DFQATT and CDR2 is SNEGSKA (reference sequence). The CDR3, as DNA: TGCAGTGCTCAGGGGTGGACAAACGAAGATACGCAGTATTTT. This gives the protein CSAQGWTNEDTQYF.

This clonotype came up once. This chain connects TRBV4-1 to TRBJ2-6, with 8 bases that match TRBD1. The CDR3 length is 17 residues. The junction had 4 bases not matched to a gene; V was cut back by 0 bases and J by 3 bases. Germline loops: CDR1 MGHRA, CDR2 YSYEKL. The DNA for the CDR3 is TGCGCCAGCAGCCAAGAAACAGGGGGTGGTGGGGCCAACGTCCTGACTTTC. It is translated as CASSQETGGGGANVLTF.

This clonotype came up a few times. The CDR3 loop is CASSYPPPGSTEAFF. The CDR3 nucleotides read TGTGCCAGCAGTTACCCACCCCCGGGGAGCACTGAAGCTTTCTTT. J is TRBJ1-1 and V is TRBV6-5, with D hard to call. CDR1 and CDR2 (germline): MNHEY, SVGAGI. V lost 2 bases to trimming and J lost 4 bases, with 14 bases between them. This CDR3 contains 15 residues.

The chain uses TRBV19 and TRBJ2-5; D possibly corresponds to TRBD2 (6 bases). The V end was cut by 7 bases, the J end by 4 bases, with 16 bases between. Germline CDR1 LNHDA, CDR2 SQIVND (reference sequence). The CDR3 covers 14 residues. This chain's CDR3 is CASIGGRLGETQYF. CDR3 nucleotide sequence: TGTGCCAGTATCGGGGGTCGGTTAGGAGAGACCCAGTACTTC.

The J gene is TRBJ1-2, the V gene TRBV28; TRBD1 agrees at 7 bases. CDR3 length equals 13 residues. CDR1 MDHEN and CDR2 SYDVKM come from the germline V gene. V lost 3 bases, J lost 2 bases, and 0 bases stayed unmatched. CDR3 protein: CASSLDRNYGYTF. CDR3 nucleotide sequence: TGTGCCAGCAGTTTGGACAGGAACTATGGCTACACCTTC.

This clonotype was picked up a small number of times. The V and J genes are TRBV27 and TRBJ2-7; 7 positions agree with TRBD2. Germline CDR1 MNHEY, CDR2 SMNVEV (reference sequence). The CDR3 is 12 amino acids. V lost 8 bases to trimming and J lost 7 bases; unmatched junction nucleotides: 8. The CDR3 here is CASRILGGEQYF. CDR3 in DNA: TGTGCCAGCCGGATATTGGGAGGGGAGCAGTACTTC.

The chain has TRBV12-5 and TRBJ2-7, with D uncertain. The CDR3 has 13 residues. Germline-derived CDR1 and CDR2 are LGHNT and FRNRAP. V lost 6 bases and J lost 5, with 14 bases in between. This chain's CDR3 is CASGWLAEHEQYF. Here the CDR3 DNA reads TGTGCTAGTGGGTGGCTGGCGGAGCACGAGCAGTACTTC.

The chain couples TRBV19 to TRBJ2-2; D is ambiguous. Germline CDR1 LNHDA, CDR2 SQIVND (reference sequence). V lost 7 bases to trimming and J lost 1 base, with 10 bases between them. The CDR3 covers 14 residues. This CDR3 is CASTYSGNTGELFF. The CDR3 nucleotides read TGTGCCAGTACCTATTCGGGGAACACCGGGGAGCTGTTTTTT.

In its sample, this clonotype was seen a few times. The chain has TRBV5-1 and TRBJ2-7; the match to TRBD2 covers 14 bases. Germline V gene data show CDR1 as SGHRS and CDR2 as YFSETQ. V was pared by 6 bases and J by 6 bases, with 5 bases of the junction left unmatched. The CDR3 length is 14 residues. Here the CDR3 DNA reads TGCGCCAGCAAGGGGACTAGCGGGGGAACCGAGCAGTACTTC. This codes for CASKGTSGGTEQYF.